The present TCR beta chain was sequenced within a study of shared clonotypes between healthy human individuals. As for the study in general: CD4 naive and memory got three plates each, CD8 naive two, CD8 memory one.

Study conclusions and caveats: Generation probabilities were higher for clonotypes shared across all four sorted-subset donors than for unshared ones.

Partitioning of CD4+ cells yielded a CD45RA+ naive subset and a CD45RA-negative memory subset. Points on this clone: Antigen specificity is unknown. Other DNA sequences in the same sample also yield this CDR3.

The V segment lost 6 bases and the J segment 3 bases; nucleotides outside the gene matches: 4. Germline V lookup: CDR1 MNHEY, CDR2 SVGAGI. The CDR3 spans 13 residues. The sorted-subset replicate PCRs were given around 190 ng DNA, which is 31,000 or so T cell genomes. Produced via immunoSEQ multiplex PCR; TCRdb's table is partial and in-frame only. Here the sample spans roughly 2 million clones, more than 90% being singletons. The chain combines TRBV6-5 with TRBJ2-5; 7 bases fit TRBD1. The source of this sequence is a man in his late teens or twenties in good health. The sequenced sample consisted of naive CD4+ T cells sorted from blood. The subset here: CD45RA+ positively selected. Here the CDR3 DNA reads TGTGCCAGCAGACTGACAGGGAAAGAGACCCAGTACTTC. Translated, it gives CASRLTGKETQYF.